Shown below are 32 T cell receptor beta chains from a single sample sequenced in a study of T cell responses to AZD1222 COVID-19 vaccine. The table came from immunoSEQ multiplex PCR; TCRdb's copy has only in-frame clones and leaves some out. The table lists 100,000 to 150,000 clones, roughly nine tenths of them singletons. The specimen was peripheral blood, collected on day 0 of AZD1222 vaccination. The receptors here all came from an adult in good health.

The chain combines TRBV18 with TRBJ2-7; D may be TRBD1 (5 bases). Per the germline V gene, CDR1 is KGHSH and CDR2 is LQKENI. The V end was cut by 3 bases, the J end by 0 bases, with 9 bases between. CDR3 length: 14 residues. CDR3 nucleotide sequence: TGTGCCAGCTCACCCTCCGACAGCTCCTACGAGCAGTACTTC. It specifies CASSPSDSSYEQYF.

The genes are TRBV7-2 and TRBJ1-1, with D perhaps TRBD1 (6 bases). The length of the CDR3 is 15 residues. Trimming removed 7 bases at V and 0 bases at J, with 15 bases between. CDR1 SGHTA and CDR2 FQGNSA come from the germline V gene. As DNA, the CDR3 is TGTGCCAGCACCATACAGGGAATCATGAACACTGAAGCTTTCTTT. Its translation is CASTIQGIMNTEAFF.

CDR3 bases: TGTGCCAGCAGCGTGCGGGGCCGGCGGGGGGGCACAGATACGCAGTATTTT. It yields the protein CASSVRGRRGGTDTQYF. V usage is TRBV5-6 and J usage is TRBJ2-3, with 8 nucleotides matching TRBD2. This CDR3 spans 17 amino acids. From germline, CDR1 is SGHDT and CDR2 YYEEEE. The V and J ends lost 4 bases and 1 base, in that order; junction bases with no gene match: 11.

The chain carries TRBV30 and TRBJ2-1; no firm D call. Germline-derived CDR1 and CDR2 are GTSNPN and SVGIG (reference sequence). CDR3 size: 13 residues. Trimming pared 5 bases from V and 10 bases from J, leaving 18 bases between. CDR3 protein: CAWGRDSIWEQFF. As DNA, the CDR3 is TGTGCCTGGGGGCGTGACTCGATTTGGGAGCAGTTCTTC.

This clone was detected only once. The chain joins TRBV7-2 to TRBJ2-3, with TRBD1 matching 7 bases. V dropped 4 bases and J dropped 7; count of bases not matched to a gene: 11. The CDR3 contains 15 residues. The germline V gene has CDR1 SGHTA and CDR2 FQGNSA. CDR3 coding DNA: TGTGCCAGCAGCTCGATGGGACAGACAGGAAATACGCAGTATTTT. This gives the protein CASSSMGQTGNTQYF. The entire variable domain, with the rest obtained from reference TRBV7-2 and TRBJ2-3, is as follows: GAGVSQSPSNKVTEKGKDVELRCDPISGHTALYWYRQSLGQGLEFLIYFQGNSAPDKSGLPSDRFSAERTGGSVSTLTIQRTQQEDSAVYLCASSSMGQTGNTQYFGPGTRLTVL.

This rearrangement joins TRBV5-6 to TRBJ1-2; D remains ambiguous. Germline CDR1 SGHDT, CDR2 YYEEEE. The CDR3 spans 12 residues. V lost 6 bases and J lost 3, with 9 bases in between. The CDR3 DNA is TGTGCCAGCACCATTGGGGACTATGGCTACACCTTC. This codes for CASTIGDYGYTF.

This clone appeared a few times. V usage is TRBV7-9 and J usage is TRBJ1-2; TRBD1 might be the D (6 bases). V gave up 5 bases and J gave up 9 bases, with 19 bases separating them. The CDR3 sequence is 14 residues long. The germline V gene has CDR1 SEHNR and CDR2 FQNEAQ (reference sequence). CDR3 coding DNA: TGTGCCAGCAGCCCTTTGGGACAACGGGAGAGCTACACCTTC. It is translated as CASSPLGQRESYTF. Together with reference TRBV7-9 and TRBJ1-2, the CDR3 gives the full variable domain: DTGVSQNPRHKITKRGQNVTFRCDPISEHNRLYWYRQTLGQGPEFLTYFQNEAQLEKSRLLSDRFSAERPKGSFSTLEIQRTEQGDSAMYLCASSPLGQRESYTFGSGTRLTVV.

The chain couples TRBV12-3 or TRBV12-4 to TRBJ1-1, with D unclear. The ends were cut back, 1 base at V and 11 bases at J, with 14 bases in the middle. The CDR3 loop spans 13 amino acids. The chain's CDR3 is CASSLGGAARAFF. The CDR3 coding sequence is TGTGCCAGCAGTTTAGGGGGAGCGGCAAGGGCTTTCTTT.

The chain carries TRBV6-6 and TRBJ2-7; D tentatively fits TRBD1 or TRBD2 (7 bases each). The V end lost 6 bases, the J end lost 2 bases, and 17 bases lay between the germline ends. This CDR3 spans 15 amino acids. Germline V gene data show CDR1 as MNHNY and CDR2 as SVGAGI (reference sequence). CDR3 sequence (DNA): TGTGCCAGCAGAGACAGGGAGGGGGGGGCCTACGAGCAGTACTTC. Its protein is CASRDREGGAYEQYF.

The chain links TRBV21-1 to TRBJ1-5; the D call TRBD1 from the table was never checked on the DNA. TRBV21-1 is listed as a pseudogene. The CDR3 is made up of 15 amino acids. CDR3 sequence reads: CASSKESGCNQPQHF. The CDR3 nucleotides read TGTGCCAGCAGCAAAGAATCAGGGTGCAATCAGCCCCAGCATTTT.

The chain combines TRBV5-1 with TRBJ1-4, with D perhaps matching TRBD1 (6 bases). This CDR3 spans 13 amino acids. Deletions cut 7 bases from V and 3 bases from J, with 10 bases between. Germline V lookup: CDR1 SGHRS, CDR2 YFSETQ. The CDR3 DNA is TGCGCCAGCCGGAGGGGGTCTAATGAAAAACTGTTTTTT. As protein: CASRRGSNEKLFF.

CDR3 protein: CAWSVGTDGGTDTQYF. For the CDR3, the DNA is TGTGCCTGGAGTGTCGGTACCGACGGGGGCACAGATACGCAGTATTTT. The chain couples TRBV30 to TRBJ2-3; D might be TRBD2 (5 bases). V shed 0 bases and J shed 1 base, with 14 bases lying between them. This CDR3 region has 16 residues. Germline loops: CDR1 GTSNPN, CDR2 SVGIG (reference sequence).

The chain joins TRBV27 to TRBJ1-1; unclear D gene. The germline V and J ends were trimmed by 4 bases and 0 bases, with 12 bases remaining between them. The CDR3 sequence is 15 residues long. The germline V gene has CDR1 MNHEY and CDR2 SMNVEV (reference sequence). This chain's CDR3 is CASSSVPSLNTEAFF. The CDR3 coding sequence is TGTGCCAGCAGTTCCGTCCCCAGTTTGAACACTGAAGCTTTCTTT.

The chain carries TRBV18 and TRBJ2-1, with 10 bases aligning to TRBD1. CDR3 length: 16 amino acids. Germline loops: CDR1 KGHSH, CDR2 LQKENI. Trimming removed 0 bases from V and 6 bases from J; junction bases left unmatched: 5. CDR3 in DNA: TGTGCCAGCTCACCACCAGGACAGGGGGTTGCCAATGAGCAGTTCTTC. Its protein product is CASSPPGQGVANEQFF.

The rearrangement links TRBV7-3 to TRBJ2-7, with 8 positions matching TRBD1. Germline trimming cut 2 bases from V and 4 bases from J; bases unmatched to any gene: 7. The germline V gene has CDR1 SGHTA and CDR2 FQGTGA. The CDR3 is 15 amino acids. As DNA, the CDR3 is TGTGCCAGCAGCTTAGAGGCAGGGGGCAGGTACGAGCAGTACTTC. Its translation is CASSLEAGGRYEQYF.

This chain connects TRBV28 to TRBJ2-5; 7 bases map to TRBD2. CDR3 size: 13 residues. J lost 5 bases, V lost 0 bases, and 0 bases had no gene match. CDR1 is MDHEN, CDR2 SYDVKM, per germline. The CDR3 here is CASSLWGGETQYF. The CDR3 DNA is TGTGCCAGCAGTTTATGGGGGGGGGAGACCCAGTACTTC.

The CDR3: CSVGDTGGVEDTEAFF. CDR3 DNA sequence: TGCAGCGTTGGGGACACAGGAGGCGTCGAGGACACTGAAGCTTTCTTT. The rearrangement links TRBV29-1 to TRBJ1-1, with a weak D call TRBD1 (6 bases). The ends were cut back, 4 bases at V and 3 bases at J, with 21 bases in the middle. The CDR3 is made up of 16 amino acids. The germline V gene has CDR1 SQVTM and CDR2 ANQGSEA.

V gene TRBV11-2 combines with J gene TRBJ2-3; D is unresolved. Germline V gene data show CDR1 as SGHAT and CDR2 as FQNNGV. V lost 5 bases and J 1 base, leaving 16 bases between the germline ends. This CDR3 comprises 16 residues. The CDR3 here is CASSQLRTSRTDTQYF. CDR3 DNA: TGTGCCAGCAGCCAATTAAGAACTTCCCGCACAGATACGCAGTATTTT. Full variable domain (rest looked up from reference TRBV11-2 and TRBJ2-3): EAGVAQSPRYKIIEKRQSVAFWCNPISGHATLYWYQQILGQGPKLLIQFQNNGVVDDSQLPKDRFSAERLKGVDSTLKIQPAKLEDSAVYLCASSQLRTSRTDTQYFGPGTRLTVL.

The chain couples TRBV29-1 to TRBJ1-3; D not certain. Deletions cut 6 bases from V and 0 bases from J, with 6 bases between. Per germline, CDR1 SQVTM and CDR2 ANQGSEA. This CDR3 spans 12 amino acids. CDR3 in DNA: TGCAGCGTGCTTCTCTCTGGAAACACCATATATTTT. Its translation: CSVLLSGNTIYF.

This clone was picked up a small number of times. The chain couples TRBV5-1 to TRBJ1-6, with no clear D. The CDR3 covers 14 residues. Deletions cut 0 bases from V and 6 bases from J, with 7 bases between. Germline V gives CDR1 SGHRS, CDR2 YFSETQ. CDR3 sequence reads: CASSLATFNSPLHF. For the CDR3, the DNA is TGCGCCAGCAGCTTGGCCACGTTTAATTCACCCCTCCACTTT.

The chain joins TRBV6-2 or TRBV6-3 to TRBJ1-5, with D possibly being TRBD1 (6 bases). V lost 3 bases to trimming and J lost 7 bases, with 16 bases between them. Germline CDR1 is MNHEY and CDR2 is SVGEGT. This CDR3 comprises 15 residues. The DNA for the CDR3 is TGTGCCAGCAGTTATTCTGGGACATCATCCCAGCCCCAGCATTTT. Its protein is CASSYSGTSSQPQHF.

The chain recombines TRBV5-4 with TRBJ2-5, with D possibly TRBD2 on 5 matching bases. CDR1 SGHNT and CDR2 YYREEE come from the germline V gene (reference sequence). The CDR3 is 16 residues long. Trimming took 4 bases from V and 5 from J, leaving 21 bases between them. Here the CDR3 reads CASSLGSGMVLETQYF. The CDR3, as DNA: TGTGCCAGCAGCCTGGGTTCGGGAATGGTTCTCGAGACCCAGTACTTC.

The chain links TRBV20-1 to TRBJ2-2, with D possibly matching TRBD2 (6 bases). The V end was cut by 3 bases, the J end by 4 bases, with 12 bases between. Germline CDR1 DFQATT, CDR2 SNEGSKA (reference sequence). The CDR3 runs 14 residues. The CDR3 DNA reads TGCAGTGCTAGTCCCGGGGGAAGCACCGGGGAGCTGTTTTTT. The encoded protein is CSASPGGSTGELFF.

The CDR3 sequence is CASRGTGAFQETQYF. The DNA of the CDR3 is TGTGCCAGCAGGGGGACAGGGGCCTTTCAAGAGACCCAGTACTTC. The gene calls are TRBV25-1 and TRBJ2-5, with 10 bases that match TRBD1. V gave up 6 bases and J gave up 2 bases; unmatched junction bases: 6. The CDR3 is made up of 15 amino acids. Germline V lookup: CDR1 MGHDK, CDR2 SYGVNS. Together with reference TRBV25-1 and TRBJ2-5, the CDR3 gives the full variable domain: EADIYQTPRYLVIGTGKKITLECSQTMGHDKMYWYQQDPGMELHLIHYSYGVNSTEKGDLSSESTVSRIRTEHFPLTLESARPSHTSQYLCASRGTGAFQETQYFGPGTRLLVL.

This chain's CDR3 is CASSQEYPGSVNQPQHF. Written as DNA, the CDR3 is TGTGCCAGCAGCCAAGAGTACCCCGGGTCCGTCAATCAGCCCCAGCATTTT. The chain carries TRBV3-1 (or the pseudogene TRBV3-2) and TRBJ1-5; the D is unclear. The CDR3 consists of 17 residues. V was trimmed by 0 bases and J by 3 bases, leaving 15 bases between them. In germline, CDR1 is LGHDT, CDR2 YNNKEL (reference sequence).

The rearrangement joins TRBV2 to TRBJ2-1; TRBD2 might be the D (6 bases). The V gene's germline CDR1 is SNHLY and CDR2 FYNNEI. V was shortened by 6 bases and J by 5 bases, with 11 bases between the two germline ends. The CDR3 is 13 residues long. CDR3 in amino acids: CASSRESDNEQFF. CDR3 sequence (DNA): TGTGCCAGCAGCCGGGAGAGCGACAATGAGCAGTTCTTC.

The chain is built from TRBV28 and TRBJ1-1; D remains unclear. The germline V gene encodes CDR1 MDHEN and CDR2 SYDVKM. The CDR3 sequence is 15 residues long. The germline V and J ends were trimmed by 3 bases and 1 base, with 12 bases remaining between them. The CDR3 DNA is TGTGCCAGCAGTTTTTGGATCCACGAGAACACTGAAGCTTTCTTT. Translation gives CASSFWIHENTEAFF.

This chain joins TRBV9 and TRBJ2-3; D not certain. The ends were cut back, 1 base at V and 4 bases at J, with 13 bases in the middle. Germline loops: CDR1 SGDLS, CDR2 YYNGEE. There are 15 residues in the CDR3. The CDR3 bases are TGTGCCAGCAGCGTATCCCCCGGAAAGGCAGATACGCAGTATTTT. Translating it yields CASSVSPGKADTQYF.

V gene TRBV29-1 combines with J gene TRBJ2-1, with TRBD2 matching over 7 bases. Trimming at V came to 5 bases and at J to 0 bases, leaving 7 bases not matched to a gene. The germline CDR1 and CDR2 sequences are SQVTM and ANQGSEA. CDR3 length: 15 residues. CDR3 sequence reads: CSVSIAGGSYNEQFF. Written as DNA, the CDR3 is TGCAGCGTTAGTATAGCGGGTGGCTCCTACAATGAGCAGTTCTTC.

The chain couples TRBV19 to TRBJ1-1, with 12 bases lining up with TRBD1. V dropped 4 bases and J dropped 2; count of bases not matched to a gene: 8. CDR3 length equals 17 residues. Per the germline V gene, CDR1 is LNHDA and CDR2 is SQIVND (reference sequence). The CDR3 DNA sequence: TGTGCCAGTAGTACGCCCGGGACAGGGGGCGACAACACTGAAGCTTTCTTT. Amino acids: CASSTPGTGGDNTEAFF.

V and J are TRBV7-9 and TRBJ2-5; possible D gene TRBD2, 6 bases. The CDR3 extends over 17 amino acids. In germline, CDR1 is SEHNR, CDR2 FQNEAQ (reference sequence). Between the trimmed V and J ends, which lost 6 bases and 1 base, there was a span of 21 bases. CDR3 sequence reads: CASSKPSEGPSQETQYF. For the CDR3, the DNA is TGTGCCAGCAGTAAACCCTCGGAGGGGCCCTCCCAAGAGACCCAGTACTTC. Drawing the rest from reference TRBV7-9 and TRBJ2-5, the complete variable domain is DTGVSQNPRHKITKRGQNVTFRCDPISEHNRLYWYRQTLGQGPEFLTYFQNEAQLEKSRLLSDRFSAERPKGSFSTLEIQRTEQGDSAMYLCASSKPSEGPSQETQYFGPGTRLLVL.

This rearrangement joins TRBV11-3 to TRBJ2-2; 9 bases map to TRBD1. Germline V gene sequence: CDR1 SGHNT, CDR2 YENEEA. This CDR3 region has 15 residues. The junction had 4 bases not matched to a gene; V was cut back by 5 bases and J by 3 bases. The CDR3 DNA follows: TGTGCCAGCAGCCTACAGGGGGCGGACACCGGGGAGCTGTTTTTT. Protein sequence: CASSLQGADTGELFF.